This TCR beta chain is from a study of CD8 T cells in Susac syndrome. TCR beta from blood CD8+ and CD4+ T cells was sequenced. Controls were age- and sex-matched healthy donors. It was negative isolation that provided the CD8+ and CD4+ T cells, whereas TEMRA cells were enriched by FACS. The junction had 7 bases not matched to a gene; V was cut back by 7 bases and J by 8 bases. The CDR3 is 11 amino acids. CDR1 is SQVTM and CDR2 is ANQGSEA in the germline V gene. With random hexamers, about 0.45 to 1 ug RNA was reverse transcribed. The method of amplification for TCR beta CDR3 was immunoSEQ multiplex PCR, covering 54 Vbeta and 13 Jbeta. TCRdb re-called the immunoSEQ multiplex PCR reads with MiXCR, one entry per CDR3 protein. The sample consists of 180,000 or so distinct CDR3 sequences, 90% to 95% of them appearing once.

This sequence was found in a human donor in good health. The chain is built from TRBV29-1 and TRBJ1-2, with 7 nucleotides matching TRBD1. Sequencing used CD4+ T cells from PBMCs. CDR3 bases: TGCAGCGCCTGGACAGGCGGGGGCTACACCTTC. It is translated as CSAWTGGGYTF.